A single sample gave rise to the 32 T cell receptor beta chains below, sequenced in a study of Ad26.COV2.S vaccination and SARS-CoV-2 variants. Assay: immunoSEQ multiplex PCR; the TCRdb copy retains only in-frame clones and omits some. The sample lists 300,000 to 400,000 clones, approximately 90% occurring once. The sequenced sample was peripheral blood, obtained after recovery from COVID-19. These receptors were obtained from a human donor who had recovered from COVID-19.

The V call is TRBV7-9, the J call TRBJ2-4, with TRBD1 as a possible D gene (6 bases). This CDR3 spans 15 amino acids. The V gene lost 5 bases and the J gene lost 1 base, with 12 bases spanning the gap. Germline CDR1 SEHNR, CDR2 FQNEAQ (reference sequence). The chain's CDR3 is CASSLEDRAKNIQYF. The CDR3 region has the DNA TGTGCCAGCAGCCTCGAAGACAGGGCCAAAAACATTCAGTACTTC.

The CDR3 nucleotides read TGCGCCAGCAGTGCGGGCCTAGCGGGGGGAATTGAGCAGTTCTTC. This gives the protein CASSAGLAGGIEQFF. The chain links TRBV10-1 to TRBJ2-1; 11 positions match TRBD2. Germline trimming cut 4 bases from V and 9 bases from J; bases unmatched to any gene: 8. CDR3 size: 15 residues. Germline V lookup: CDR1 WNHNN, CDR2 SYGVQD (reference sequence).

V gene TRBV5-8 combines with J gene TRBJ1-1; D is ambiguous. The CDR3 contains 17 residues. Germline CDR1 SGHTS, CDR2 YDEGEE. Trimming pared 2 bases from V and 0 bases from J, leaving 17 bases between. CDR3 amino acids: CASSFFNGRLVNTEAFF. In DNA, the CDR3 is TGTGCCAGCAGCTTTTTCAACGGCCGACTGGTGAACACTGAAGCTTTCTTT.

The gene calls are TRBV4-1 and TRBJ2-5; tentative D call: TRBD2 (7 bases). The CDR3 extends over 15 amino acids. Germline CDR1 is MGHRA and CDR2 is YSYEKL. Trimming took off 0 bases at V and 5 bases at J, with 13 bases between the two ends. In DNA, the CDR3 is TGCGCCAGCAGCCAAGAATGGGGGGGGCGGGAGACCCAGTACTTC. Amino acids: CASSQEWGGRETQYF.

The V call is TRBV15, the J call TRBJ2-5; 11 nucleotides agree with TRBD1. V dropped 0 bases and J dropped 4; count of bases not matched to a gene: 4. The CDR3 spans 16 residues. Germline lookup yields CDR1 LNHNV and CDR2 YYDKDF (reference sequence). CDR3 sequence (DNA): TGTGCCACCAGCAGAGAGGACAGGGGGCGCGGAGAGACCCAGTACTTC. It encodes CATSREDRGRGETQYF.

The chain recombines TRBV6-5 with TRBJ2-5; D unresolved. CDR1 is MNHEY and CDR2 is SVGAGI in the germline V gene. The CDR3 extends over 14 amino acids. The V gene lost 3 bases and the J gene lost 2 bases, with 10 bases spanning the gap. CDR3 sequence (DNA): TGTGCCAGCAGTTATAGGCGGCGGCAAGAGACCCAGTACTTC. Its translation: CASSYRRRQETQYF.

V and J are TRBV2 and TRBJ1-5; D is possibly TRBD1 (5 bases). V lost 5 bases and J lost 4, with 12 bases in between. Germline CDR1 and CDR2: SNHLY and FYNNEI. The CDR3 sequence is 14 residues long. The CDR3 sequence is CASSPGEGNQPQHF. CDR3 nucleotide sequence: TGTGCCAGCAGTCCCGGGGAGGGGAATCAGCCCCAGCATTTT.

This clone was detected only once. This CDR3 reads CASSLAGGNEQFF. CDR3 sequence (DNA): TGTGCCAGCAGTTTAGCAGGGGGGAATGAGCAGTTCTTC. The chain joins TRBV12-3 or TRBV12-4 to TRBJ2-1; D could derive from TRBD1 or TRBD2 (6 bases each). V lost 0 bases and J lost 7, with 7 bases in between. The CDR3 covers 13 residues.

About this clone itself: No conserved phenylalanine or tryptophan ends this CDR3, so it is likely a read error. Because the CDR3's place on the DNA is in doubt, the DNA is left out and the CDR3 is given as listed by TCRdb. V gene TRBV6-1 combines with J gene TRBJ2-7; the table's D call, TRBD2, was not checked against the DNA. Germline V gene lookup returns CDR1 MNHNS and CDR2 SASEGT. The length of the CDR3 is 12 amino acids, counting both ends. CDR3 in amino acids: CASSEGHARGLL.

V usage is TRBV3-1 (or the pseudogene TRBV3-2) and J usage is TRBJ1-4; D is possibly TRBD1 (5 bases). There are 14 residues in the CDR3. Germline loops: CDR1 LGHDT, CDR2 YNNKEL (reference sequence). Trimming removed 5 bases at V and 6 bases at J, with 13 bases between. The CDR3: CASSYRDGHEKLFF. CDR3 coding DNA: TGTGCCAGCAGCTACCGGGACGGACATGAAAAACTGTTTTTT.

This chain uses TRBV5-1 with TRBJ1-1; 10 positions agree with TRBD1. V shed 2 bases, J shed 5 bases, and the junction held 6 bases outside the gene matches. The CDR3 totals 15 residues. The germline V gene encodes CDR1 SGHRS and CDR2 YFSETQ. DNA of the CDR3: TGCGCCAGCAGCTTCTTGACAGGGGGCTGGACTGAAGCTTTCTTT. Translation: CASSFLTGGWTEAFF.

This chain uses TRBV5-5 with TRBJ1-4, with 7 nucleotides matching TRBD1. This CDR3 has 13 residues. Germline CDR1 reads SGHKS; CDR2 reads YYEKEE (reference sequence). Trimming removed 3 bases from V and 5 bases from J; junction bases left unmatched: 1. The CDR3 region is CASSWGQNEKLFF. The CDR3 region has the DNA TGTGCCAGCAGCTGGGGACAGAATGAAAAACTGTTTTTT.

This chain connects TRBV4-1 to TRBJ2-1; D possibly corresponds to TRBD1 (5 bases). V lost 1 base and J 3 bases, leaving 13 bases between the germline ends. The CDR3 consists of 16 residues. CDR1 is MGHRA, CDR2 YSYEKL, per germline. CDR3 amino acids: CASSQGPGTGYNEQFF. As DNA, the CDR3 is TGCGCCAGCAGCCAAGGCCCCGGAACAGGCTACAATGAGCAGTTCTTC.

The CDR3 coding sequence is TGTGCCAGCAGCTCTACGGGGAACTACGAGCAGTACTTC. Translating gives CASSSTGNYEQYF. This rearrangement joins TRBV7-2 to TRBJ2-7; perhaps TRBD2 as D (5 bases). This CDR3 has 13 residues. Germline values: CDR1 SGHTA, CDR2 FQGNSA. V lost 4 bases and J 3 bases, leaving 10 bases between the germline ends.

The V call is TRBV9, the J call TRBJ1-3, with D uncertain. The CDR3 is 19 amino acids. Germline assignment: CDR1 SGDLS and CDR2 YYNGEE. V shed 1 base and J shed 0 bases, with 20 bases lying between them. CDR3 loop: CASSVWPSPHGSSGNTIYF. CDR3 coding DNA: TGTGCCAGCAGCGTATGGCCTTCACCTCATGGGAGCTCTGGAAACACCATATATTTT.

The V gene is TRBV4-2, the J gene TRBJ1-6, with 9 positions matching TRBD1. Germline trimming cut 0 bases from V and 10 bases from J; bases unmatched to any gene: 13. The germline CDR1 and CDR2 sequences are LGHNA and YNFKEQ. The CDR3 runs 18 residues. The CDR3 coding sequence is TGTGCCAGCAGCCAAGATCAGCCCGGGGGACAGGGACGGTCACCCCTCCACTTT. As protein: CASSQDQPGGQGRSPLHF.

The chain uses TRBV6-6 and TRBJ2-5, with a possible D match to TRBD2 (6 bases). This CDR3 is built from 15 residues. V lost 6 bases and J lost 4, with 18 bases in between. CDR1 and CDR2 (germline): MNHNY, SVGAGI (reference sequence). This CDR3 is CASSPGGTSGETQYF. The CDR3 DNA is TGTGCCAGCAGCCCTGGCGGGACCTCGGGAGAGACCCAGTACTTC.

The chain has TRBV19 and TRBJ2-6; no firm D call. Germline CDR1 and CDR2: LNHDA and SQIVND (reference sequence). Trimming stripped 1 base from V and 1 base from J, with 5 bases between. The CDR3 covers 15 residues. This chain's CDR3 is CASSIGSSGANVLTF. The CDR3 coding sequence is TGTGCCAGTAGTATAGGGTCGTCTGGGGCCAACGTCCTGACTTTC.

CDR3 sequence (DNA): TGTGCCAGCAGTTCGATATTTGAAAAACTGTTTTTT. Its translation: CASSSIFEKLFF. The chain links TRBV12-3 or TRBV12-4 to TRBJ1-4, with D hard to call. This CDR3 is built from 12 residues. The germline V and J ends were trimmed by 4 bases and 7 bases, with 7 bases remaining between them.

The V call is TRBV5-1, the J call TRBJ2-5; TRBD1 might be the D (6 bases). This CDR3 contains 13 residues. Trimming removed 3 bases from V and 9 bases from J, with 15 bases in between. CDR1 and CDR2 (germline): SGHRS, YFSETQ. DNA for the CDR3: TGCGCCAGCAGCTCCGGACAGCCTACATCCCAGTACTTC. Translated, it gives CASSSGQPTSQYF.

This clone has a single count. The chain recombines TRBV29-1 with TRBJ1-2; D is ambiguous. The CDR3 extends over 12 amino acids. Between the trimmed V and J ends, which lost 6 bases and 8 bases, there was a span of 16 bases. Germline V gene lookup returns CDR1 SQVTM and CDR2 ANQGSEA. The CDR3 nucleotides are TGCAGCGTCCGCAGGACGATAGAAGGCTACACCTTC. It yields the protein CSVRRTIEGYTF.

This clone was seen only a few times. The rearrangement uses TRBV4-1 and TRBJ1-2, with D hard to call. Germline V CDR1 and CDR2: MGHRA, YSYEKL. The germline V and J ends were trimmed by 0 bases and 5 bases, with 10 bases remaining between them. The CDR3 spans 14 residues. The chain's CDR3 is CASSQERQSYGYTF. CDR3 coding DNA: TGCGCCAGCAGCCAAGAACGTCAATCTTATGGCTACACCTTC.

Only one count was recorded for this clone. The V and J genes are TRBV25-1 and TRBJ1-2; TRBD1 agrees at 10 bases. Per the germline V gene, CDR1 is MGHDK and CDR2 is SYGVNS. This CDR3 comprises 15 residues. The V gene end was trimmed by 4 bases and the J gene end by 8 bases; junction bases not matched to a gene: 10. The CDR3 sequence: CASSAPGQGSGGYTF. For the CDR3, the DNA is TGTGCCAGCAGTGCCCCGGGACAGGGGTCTGGAGGCTACACCTTC.

This chain joins TRBV5-4 and TRBJ2-2, with TRBD1 matching over 7 bases. V lost 4 bases to trimming and J lost 5 bases; unmatched junction nucleotides: 5. The CDR3 has 14 residues. Germline V CDR1 and CDR2: SGHNT, YYREEE (reference sequence). The CDR3 loop reads CASSPQTGTGELFF. In DNA, the CDR3 is TGTGCCAGCAGCCCACAGACAGGGACCGGGGAGCTGTTTTTT.

This chain uses TRBV6-5 with TRBJ1-2, with a possible D match to TRBD1 (5 bases). Looked up from germline, CDR1 is MNHEY and CDR2 is SVGAGI. The V end lost 4 bases, the J end lost 0 bases, and 6 bases lay between the germline ends. The CDR3 has 13 amino acids. The CDR3: CASSLGANYGYTF. Here the CDR3 DNA reads TGTGCCAGCAGTTTAGGGGCTAACTATGGCTACACCTTC.

This sequence joins TRBV4-1 and TRBJ1-2, with D uncertain. The CDR3 length is 15 residues. V was cut by 1 base and J by 2 bases, with 11 bases left in between. Germline-derived CDR1 and CDR2 are MGHRA and YSYEKL. The CDR3 DNA reads as TGCGCCAGCAGCCAAGGGGAAGGGCTAAACTATGGCTACACCTTC. Amino acid sequence: CASSQGEGLNYGYTF.

CDR3 amino acids: CASSLDGTGLSGNTIYF. CDR3 in DNA: TGTGCCAGCAGTTTAGATGGGACAGGACTCTCTGGAAACACCATATATTTT. This chain joins TRBV28 and TRBJ1-3; TRBD1 agrees at 8 bases. The length of the CDR3 is 17 residues. Trimming at V came to 2 bases and at J to 0 bases, leaving 6 bases not matched to a gene. Germline V lookup: CDR1 MDHEN, CDR2 SYDVKM.

This sequence joins TRBV5-1 and TRBJ1-1; 11 nucleotides match TRBD1. Trimming at V came to 4 bases and at J to 0 bases, leaving 2 bases not matched to a gene. This CDR3 region has 15 residues. In germline, CDR1 is SGHRS, CDR2 YFSETQ. The CDR3 bases are TGCGCCAGCAGCCCGGGACAGGGGGTGAACACTGAAGCTTTCTTT. Translating it yields CASSPGQGVNTEAFF.

The chain joins TRBV4-1 to TRBJ1-5; D not resolved. Germline loops: CDR1 MGHRA, CDR2 YSYEKL. The CDR3 consists of 14 residues. V was clipped by 2 bases and J by 4 bases, with 9 bases between them. The DNA of the CDR3 is TGCGCCAGCAGCCAAACGCTACCTAATCAGCCCCAGCATTTT. Protein product: CASSQTLPNQPQHF.

V is TRBV19 and J is TRBJ2-1; D is perhaps TRBD2 (5 bases). Germline V gene sequence: CDR1 LNHDA, CDR2 SQIVND (reference sequence). The CDR3 has 16 residues. The V end lost 0 bases, the J end lost 6 bases, and 15 bases lay between the germline ends. As DNA, the CDR3 is TGTGCCAGTAGTATAGAGAGCCCTCCCCGGGGCAATGAGCAGTTCTTC. This sequence encodes CASSIESPPRGNEQFF.

The chain combines TRBV12-3 or TRBV12-4 with TRBJ2-1, with D uncertain. This CDR3 region has 11 residues. V was cut by 5 bases and J by 8 bases, with 7 bases left in between. The CDR3 spells CASSPTDEQFF. CDR3 bases: TGTGCCAGCAGTCCGACGGATGAGCAGTTCTTC.

The V and J genes are TRBV9 and TRBJ2-7; D might be TRBD1 or TRBD2, each matching 5 bases. Germline V lookup: CDR1 SGDLS, CDR2 YYNGEE. V was clipped by 0 bases and J by 0 bases, with 10 bases between them. The CDR3 length is 15 residues. The CDR3 protein is CASSVAGQSSYEQYF. The DNA for the CDR3 is TGTGCCAGCAGCGTAGCGGGGCAGTCCTCCTACGAGCAGTACTTC.